One sample yielded the 20 T cell receptor beta chains listed below, sequenced in a study of T cells during gluten challenge in celiac disease. Each cell's paired alpha and beta chains came from three nested multiplex PCRs covering all V genes. MiXCR, applied by TCRdb to the single-cell sequencing reads, yields one record per CDR3 protein. The sample includes about 270 distinct CDR3 sequences, approximately 51% seen only once; the top ten take roughly 87%. Sorted cells: tetramer+, CD3+, CD4+, CD45RA-, CD62L-, integrin beta7+. The sample was gluten-specific CD4+ T cells sorted from blood using tetramers, taken at baseline or on day 6, 14 or 28 of gluten challenge (not recorded which). These receptors originate from a female donor with celiac disease.

The V gene is TRBV9, the J gene TRBJ2-3; 10 bases agree with TRBD2. J was trimmed by 5 bases and V by 0 bases; bases with no gene match: 3. Per germline, CDR1 SGDLS and CDR2 YYNGEE. The CDR3 loop spans 15 amino acids. CDR3 residues: CASSVVGTSVDTQYF. CDR3 nucleotide sequence: TGTGCCAGCAGCGTAGTCGGGACTAGCGTAGATACGCAGTATTTT.

The gene calls are TRBV9 and TRBJ2-3; TRBD2 aligns across 7 bases. CDR3 length: 15 amino acids. Germline-derived CDR1 and CDR2 are SGDLS and YYNGEE. Trimming cost V 0 bases and J 4 bases; bases outside gene matches: 5. The DNA for the CDR3 is TGTGCCAGCAGCGTAGTGCCGGGAGGACCAGATACGCAGTATTTT. This sequence encodes CASSVVPGGPDTQYF.

V gene TRBV29-1 combines with J gene TRBJ2-5; D may be TRBD1 (6 bases). This CDR3 has 12 amino acids. V was trimmed by 7 bases and J by 5 bases, leaving 14 bases between them. Germline V gene data show CDR1 as SQVTM and CDR2 as ANQGSEA. The CDR3 region is CSADTGSETQYF. CDR3 sequence (DNA): TGCAGCGCCGATACAGGGTCGGAGACCCAGTACTTC.

The chain links TRBV4-3 to TRBJ2-1, with TRBD2 matching 11 bases. With V trimmed by 3 bases and J by 3 bases, 4 bases remained unmatched. This CDR3 spans 16 amino acids. In germline, CDR1 is LGHNA, CDR2 YSLEER. The CDR3 nucleotides are TGCGCCAGCAGCCACCTACTAGCGGGGGACTACAATGAGCAGTTCTTC. This codes for CASSHLLAGDYNEQFF.

The V gene is TRBV5-1, the J gene TRBJ2-7; D is uncertain. V lost 1 base and J 2 bases, leaving 25 bases between the germline ends. Germline-derived CDR1 and CDR2 are SGHRS and YFSETQ. This CDR3 contains 19 residues. CDR3 in amino acids: CASSLLLTSPGSFAYEQYF. The CDR3 nucleotides are TGCGCCAGCAGCTTGTTGTTAACGTCGCCTGGATCGTTTGCCTACGAGCAGTACTTC.

The rearrangement joins TRBV7-7 to TRBJ2-3; TRBD2 agrees at 11 bases. The germline CDR1 and CDR2 sequences are SSHAT and FNYEAQ (reference sequence). The CDR3 runs 14 residues. The junction had 5 bases not matched to a gene; V was cut back by 6 bases and J by 6 bases. The CDR3 DNA sequence: TGTGCCAGCAGTACGCTAGCGGGAGGCGATACGCAGTATTTT. Its translation is CASSTLAGGDTQYF. Together with reference TRBV7-7 and TRBJ2-3, the CDR3 gives the full variable domain: GAGVSQSPRYKVTKRGQDVTLRCDPISSHATLYWYQQALGQGPEFLTYFNYEAQPDKSGLPSDRFSAERPEGSISTLTIQRTEQRDSAMYRCASSTLAGGDTQYFGPGTRLTVL.

The chain uses TRBV4-2 and TRBJ2-7; TRBD2 aligns across 7 bases. This CDR3 has 13 amino acids. Germline CDR1 LGHNA, CDR2 YNFKEQ. V trimming: 4 bases; J trimming: 0 bases; junction bases outside the gene matches: 0. The CDR3 coding sequence is TGTGCCAGCAGCCGGGGGGGCTCCTACGAGCAGTACTTC. Protein sequence: CASSRGGSYEQYF.

This chain links TRBV2 with TRBJ2-7; D is unclear. Germline V gene sequence: CDR1 SNHLY, CDR2 FYNNEI. The V end was cut by 3 bases, the J end by 6 bases, with 12 bases between. This CDR3 region has 13 residues. The CDR3 DNA follows: TGTGCCAGCAGTGACCGTCTAGGGTCCGAGCAGTACTTC. Encoded protein: CASSDRLGSEQYF.

The V call is TRBV5-6, the J call TRBJ2-7; the D is unclear. Germline V gene sequence: CDR1 SGHDT, CDR2 YYEEEE. Trimming removed 1 base from V and 4 bases from J, with 9 bases in between. The length of the CDR3 is 13 residues. The CDR3 spells CASSLFVSYEQYF. The CDR3, as DNA: TGTGCCAGCAGCTTGTTCGTTTCGTACGAGCAGTACTTC. Full variable domain (rest looked up from reference TRBV5-6 and TRBJ2-7): DAGVTQSPTHLIKTRGQQVTLRCSPKSGHDTVSWYQQALGQGPQFIFQYYEEEERQRGNFPDRFSGHQFPNYSSELNVNALLLGDSALYLCASSLFVSYEQYFGPGTRLTVT.

The rearrangement joins TRBV9 to TRBJ1-1; the D is unclear. V shed 0 bases and J shed 2 bases, with 11 bases lying between them. The CDR3 covers 15 residues. Per the germline V gene, CDR1 is SGDLS and CDR2 is YYNGEE. CDR3 DNA: TGTGCCAGCAGCGTAGGGGCAGAAGGAAACACTGAAGCTTTCTTT. This sequence encodes CASSVGAEGNTEAFF.

Turning to this clonotype: A read error may be the cause here, since a much bigger clone is one base away. The chain has TRBV4-1 and TRBJ2-7, with D possibly matching TRBD1 (5 bases). Trimming stripped 0 bases from V and 3 bases from J, with 15 bases between. Germline-derived CDR1 and CDR2 are MGHRA and YSYEKL. The CDR3 is 16 amino acids. DNA for the CDR3: TGCGCCAGCAGCCAAGACGCACAGGCCAGTCTCTACGAGCAGTACTTC. It codes for CASSQDAQASLYEQYF.

This chain connects TRBV7-2 to TRBJ2-7; D might be TRBD1 (6 bases). Trimming took 1 base from V and 3 from J, leaving 10 bases between them. Germline-derived CDR1 and CDR2 are SGHTA and FQGNSA. CDR3 size: 14 residues. CDR3 coding DNA: TGTGCCAGCAGCTTAGTACAGGGAGACTACGAGCAGTACTTC. As protein: CASSLVQGDYEQYF.

The chain links TRBV7-2 to TRBJ2-1, with 8 bases aligning to TRBD2. V shed 2 bases and J 7 bases; nucleotides not matched to a gene: 7. Germline V gene data show CDR1 as SGHTA and CDR2 as FQGNSA. The CDR3 covers 15 residues. DNA for the CDR3: TGTGCCAGCAGCTTAAGAGCGGGAGATGAGAATGAGCAGTTCTTC. Amino acid sequence: CASSLRAGDENEQFF. Drawing the rest from reference TRBV7-2 and TRBJ2-1, the complete variable domain is GAGVSQSPSNKVTEKGKDVELRCDPISGHTALYWYRQSLGQGLEFLIYFQGNSAPDKSGLPSDRFSAERTGGSVSTLTIQRTQQEDSAVYLCASSLRAGDENEQFFGPGTRLTVL.

As concerns this clonotype: A read error may produce the germline difference seen at one junction end. The rearrangement links TRBV5-6 to TRBJ2-2; TRBD2 matches 8 bases. CDR1 and CDR2 from the germline V gene are SGHDT and YYEEEE. The CDR3 is 13 amino acids. CDR3 residues: CASSFGFSGALFF. CDR3 bases: TGTGCCAGCAGCTTTGGCTTTAGCGGGGCGCTGTTTTTT.

The chain links TRBV20-1 to TRBJ2-5; 12 nucleotides match TRBD2. CDR1 DFQATT and CDR2 SNEGSKA come from the germline V gene (reference sequence). The V and J ends lost 4 bases and 2 bases, in that order; junction bases with no gene match: 5. This CDR3 has 15 amino acids. The CDR3 region is CSANSLAGGQETQYF. DNA for the CDR3: TGCAGTGCTAACTCACTAGCGGGGGGACAAGAGACCCAGTACTTC.

The V gene is TRBV20-1, the J gene TRBJ2-3; 7 nucleotides align to TRBD1. The CDR3 covers 15 residues. Germline CDR1 is DFQATT and CDR2 is SNEGSKA (reference sequence). The trim removed 4 bases at V and 0 bases at J, leaving 7 bases unmatched. CDR3 in amino acids: CSATHTGASTDTQYF. CDR3 DNA: TGCAGTGCTACACATACAGGGGCTAGCACAGATACGCAGTATTTT.

This clonotype is classed as medium-sized. This chain links TRBV4-2 with TRBJ2-7; 7 bases align to TRBD2. The J segment lost 0 bases and the V segment lost 4 bases, leaving 3 bases of the junction unmatched. There are 14 residues in the CDR3. Germline V lookup: CDR1 LGHNA, CDR2 YNFKEQ. The DNA for the CDR3 is TGTGCCAGCAGCCGGGGGGGGGGCTCCTACGAGCAGTACTTC. Translated, it gives CASSRGGGSYEQYF.

V usage is TRBV4-2 and J usage is TRBJ2-2; TRBD2 aligns across 13 bases. CDR3 size: 18 residues. The V gene end was trimmed by 4 bases and the J gene end by 3 bases; junction bases not matched to a gene: 8. The germline V gene encodes CDR1 LGHNA and CDR2 YNFKEQ. The CDR3 DNA is TGTGCCAGCAGCCTCTCTTATGGACTAGCGGGGGACACCGGGGAGCTGTTTTTT. It encodes CASSLSYGLAGDTGELFF.

This clonotype is large within its sample. V is TRBV3-1 and J is TRBJ1-1, with D possibly matching TRBD1 (5 bases). Germline V gene data show CDR1 as LGHDT and CDR2 as YNNKEL (reference sequence). V was cut by 0 bases and J by 0 bases, with 14 bases left in between. The CDR3 covers 17 residues. This chain's CDR3 is CASSQEGKGYMNTEAFF. The CDR3 region has the DNA TGTGCCAGCAGCCAAGAAGGGAAGGGGTACATGAACACTGAAGCTTTCTTT. Supplemented by reference TRBV3-1 and TRBJ1-1, the full variable domain reads DTAVSQTPKYLVTQMGNDKSIKCEQNLGHDTMYWYKQDSKKFLKIMFSYNNKELIINETVPNRFSPKSPDKAHLNLHINSLELGDSAVYFCASSQEGKGYMNTEAFFGQGTRLTVV.

The chain carries TRBV29-1 and TRBJ2-1; weak D call: TRBD2 (6 bases). Trimming cost V 5 bases and J 2 bases, with 10 bases left between them. Germline loops: CDR1 SQVTM, CDR2 ANQGSEA. The CDR3 has 13 amino acids. DNA for the CDR3: TGCAGCGTTTGGGCGGGGACCTACAATGAGCAGTTCTTC. Translated: CSVWAGTYNEQFF.